This TCR beta chain was sequenced during a study of shared clonotypes between healthy human individuals (TCRdb year 2020). In the study overall: A couple of women and a few men aged 18 to 49 years were included in the cohort. To increase sequencing depth and limit assay-specific biases, different laboratories used diverse techniques to prepare libraries and sequence TCR repertoires. For each donor, CD4 naive and CD4 memory were each given three plates, CD8 naive was given two plates, and CD8 memory was given one plate. To estimate repertoire size and how much clonotype sharing occurs between individuals, the study deeply sequenced the blood TCR repertoires of five or six healthy adults. Per donor, leukapheresis produced somewhere between about 0.94 and 10 billion PBMCs.

The donors were healthy, HIV-negative adults with no recently reported acute infections or vaccinations. All donors were Caucasian adults living in Nashville, Tennessee, USA. CD4+ T cells were enriched through magnetic negative selection, after which naive cells were positively selected on CD45RA and the remaining negative fraction served as the memory subset. Blood was collected by leukapheresis, and PBMCs were isolated by Ficoll-Histopaque density gradient centrifugation and then cryopreserved in liquid nitrogen vapor phase. Analytical flow cytometry was used to check the purity and quantity of each magnetically sorted T cell population. From each sorted fraction, genomic DNA was isolated and quantified by UV absorbance on a Nanodrop 2000c. TCR CDR3 regions were amplified from genomic DNA by multiplex PCR using the deep immunoSEQ assay. Genomic DNA extracted from each cell subset was distributed evenly over all wells of several immunoSEQ 96-well plates, and each plate served as one replicate. For sorted subsets, about 200 ng genomic DNA, equal to tens of thousands of T cell genomes, was loaded into each replicate PCR. The purified libraries were quantified using a Qubit 3.0 fluorometer, sized with a Bioanalyzer 2100, and then quantified again using the KAPA Library Quantification kit. Every immunoSEQ 96-well plate was sequenced on a separate single-read 150-cycle Illumina NextSeq 550 flow cell. Processing in the source paper ran as follows. The immunoSEQ output contained only junctional sequences without quality scores, so filtering could not match that applied to full-length reads. Sequences were annotated with PyIR, a Python wrapper for IgBLAST v1.9, using IMGT germline references to assign V/J genes and CDR3. Reads were filtered out if the reads had weak V/J assignments (E-value above 1e-6), no CDR3, stop codons, out-of-frame junctions, or ambiguous translated residues. A V3J clonotype was defined by an identical inferred V gene, J gene, and CDR3 amino acid sequence. Percentage overlap between repertoires was calculated by dividing the number of shared unique clonotypes by the size of the smaller repertoire. RTK rarefaction, the Chao1 estimator, and Recon v2.1 estimates of unobserved clonotypes were used to assess repertoire richness. Generation probabilities for all TCRbeta clonotypes obtained by the gDNA method from a handful of donors were computed using OLGA. The table comes from immuneACCESS by way of TCRdb, which keeps in-frame sequences with V and J called. Part of the clones is missing from these tables; in studies checked, under half for an unresolved V gene and the rest for unknown reasons. That table furnishes V, J and clone size, whereas the DNA furnished D and trimming. Across this sample there are 550,000 to 700,000 clones, with more than 70% seen only once. Of the sample, roughly 2% falls within the top ten clones.

About this clone itself: Its specific antigen is unknown. Nothing much larger sits one base from this clone, and base qualities are not available.

On the study overall, not on this receptor specifically: Higher generation probabilities were observed for clonotypes shared by all four sorted-subset donors than for non-shared clonotypes. Only blood was sampled, and tissue TCR repertoires likely differ from those in blood. Across a few donors, around 5% of naive CD4, approximately 3.5% of naive CD8, around 2.5% of memory CD4, and 0.4% to 0.45% of memory CD8 clonotypes were shared. Pairwise subsampling led to the expectation that sequencing depth would affect the degree of clonotype sharing among donors. Because the study included a small number of donors, the genetic and exposure-history diversity represented was limited. Incomplete sequencing was indicated by rarefaction of sorted-subset datasets, despite the large sequencing depth. Naive subsets generally had larger estimated clonotype richness than memory subsets.

The sample comprised memory CD4+ T cells sorted from blood. The intended sense of this specimen's cell subset or site label: CD45RA-negative fraction. This sequence originates from a woman in her 30s in good health.

CDR3 loop: CASSLYGLANEQFF. The sequence in DNA is TGTGCCAGCAGTTTATACGGACTAGCCAATGAGCAGTTCTTC. The chain employs TRBV28 and TRBJ2-1, and 8 junctional nucleotides match TRBD2. The germline V gene yields MDHEN for CDR1 and SYDVKM for CDR2. Here V drops 1 base and J drops 6 bases, and the junction holds 2 bases not matched to any gene. From cysteine to phenylalanine, the CDR3 is 14 amino acids long. Only CDR3 DNA remains: 42 bases, in frame from the first base.